This record looks at one T cell receptor (beta chain) sequence and its context. Its antigen is not known. Germline CDR1 reads MNHEY; CDR2 reads SVGAGI. Trimming left V 0 bases short and J 3 bases short, with 11 bases between. The CDR3 extends over 15 amino acids. The data stem from a study of early T cells in non-severe SARS-CoV-2 infection. Across the whole study: Chains from this unsorted whole-blood bulk RNA could not be paired. Study-wide points: Matches to VDJdb favored anti-spike CD8 responses and missed private and CD4 specificities.

Separate cDNA molecules each had unique molecular identifiers attached to them. TCRdb passed the 5' RACE reads through MiXCR, listing each CDR3 protein once. The sample lists around 59,000 distinct CDR3 sequences, about 8.9% seen once, with roughly 18% in the top ten. Sequenced input: whole blood. This TCR was recovered from an adult who was a healthcare worker with PCR-confirmed SARS-CoV-2 infection or an uninfected control (not recorded which). J is TRBJ1-2 and V is TRBV6-5, with a weak D call TRBD1 (5 bases). The CDR3 coding sequence is TGTGCCAGCAGTTACTCAGGGACGGTGGACTATGGCTACACCTTC. Encoded protein: CASSYSGTVDYGYTF.